This T cell receptor (beta chain) was identified in a study of blood T cell repertoires in COVID-19. Study as a whole: The United States, Italy and Spain supplied acute and convalescent COVID-19 samples. T cells, B-cell-depleted T cells, or PBMCs supplied cDNA or gDNA.

In the original analysis: Amplification of reference gene primers was used by the study to estimate nucleated cell counts. TCRdb's copy holds only in-frame clones and misses some; the assay was immunoSEQ multiplex PCR. D and trimming come from the DNA, and the V and J calls and clone size come from that table. The top ten hold less than 5% of the sample, which has around 270,000 clones, about 88% seen once. Sequenced input: peripheral blood. This clonotype originated in a man in his sixties who had recovered from COVID-19.

As DNA, the CDR3 is TGTGCCAGCAGTCCAGGGGAAAGGAGGACTGAAGCTTTCTTT. Its protein is CASSPGERRTEAFF. The rearrangement joins TRBV5-4 to TRBJ1-1, with TRBD1 as a possible D gene (6 bases). The CDR3 runs to 14 residues. CDR1 and CDR2 from the germline V gene are SGHNT and YYREEE (reference sequence). V was shortened by 5 bases and J by 5 bases, with 16 bases between the two germline ends. The full variable domain, with the rest looked up from reference TRBV5-4 and TRBJ1-1, is ETGVTQSPTHLIKTRGQQVTLRCSSQSGHNTVSWYQQALGQGPQFIFQYYREEENGRGNFPPRFSGLQFPNYSSELNVNALELDDSALYLCASSPGERRTEAFFGQGTRLTVV.